This T cell receptor beta chain was identified in a study of OX40 agonist ivuxolimab in advanced cancers. General study findings and limits: Average numbers of expanded clones were greater in CD8+ T cells than in CD4+.

Germline V lookup: CDR1 SGDLS, CDR2 YYNGEE. The CDR3 extends over 14 amino acids. Deletions cut 4 bases from V and 4 bases from J, with 14 bases between. The assay was immunoSEQ multiplex PCR, and TCRdb's table has in-frame clones only and misses some. The sample records 35,000 to 55,000 clones, 85% to 95% being singletons. A single count supports this clone. Its antigen is not known. J is TRBJ1-2 and V is TRBV9; D may be TRBD1 (5 bases). Sequencing used CD4+ or CD8+ T cells sorted from blood, obtained in a trial of the OX40 agonist ivuxolimab. The origin of this receptor is an adult with an advanced solid tumor such as melanoma, head and neck, liver or kidney cancer. The CDR3 region is CASSPTTAPYGYTF. CDR3 sequence (DNA): TGTGCCAGCAGCCCGACGACAGCGCCCTATGGCTACACCTTC.